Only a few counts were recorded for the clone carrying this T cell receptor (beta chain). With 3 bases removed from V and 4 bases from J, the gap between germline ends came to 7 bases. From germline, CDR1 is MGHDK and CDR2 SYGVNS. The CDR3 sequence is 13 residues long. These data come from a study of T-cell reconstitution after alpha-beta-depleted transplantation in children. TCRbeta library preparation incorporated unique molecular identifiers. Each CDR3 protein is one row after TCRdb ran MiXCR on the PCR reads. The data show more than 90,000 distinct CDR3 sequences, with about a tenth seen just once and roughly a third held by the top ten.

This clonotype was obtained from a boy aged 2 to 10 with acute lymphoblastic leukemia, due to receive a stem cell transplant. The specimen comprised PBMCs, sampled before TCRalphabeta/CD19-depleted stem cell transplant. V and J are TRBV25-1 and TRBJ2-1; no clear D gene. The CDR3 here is CASSDVYYNEQFF. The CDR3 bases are TGTGCCAGCAGTGACGTTTATTACAATGAGCAGTTCTTC.